This T cell receptor beta chain was identified during a study of T cells in Graves' hyperthyroidism and ophthalmopathy. Study at large: Any treatment followed the collection of peripheral blood at initial diagnosis.

This clonotype was observed a few times. There were TCR beta CDR3 regions amplified from RNA transcripts. TCR CDR3 regions were first amplified by RT-PCR with HTBI primers. TCRdb re-analysed the multiplex PCR reads in MiXCR, keeping a single row per CDR3 protein. The sample includes 560,000 or so distinct CDR3 sequences, about 20% seen only once; the top ten take about half. Per the germline V gene, CDR1 is MNHNS and CDR2 is SASEGT. V trimming: 5 bases; J trimming: 6 bases; junction bases outside the gene matches: 8. The length of the CDR3 is 14 residues. The sequenced sample consisted of blood. The sequence derives from a man aged 35 to 55 with Graves' ophthalmopathy. The rearrangement links TRBV6-1 to TRBJ2-7; the match to TRBD1 covers 9 bases. CDR3 sequence (DNA): TGTGCCAGCAGTAGACAGGGGGTGGGGATCGAGCAGTACTTC. It encodes CASSRQGVGIEQYF.